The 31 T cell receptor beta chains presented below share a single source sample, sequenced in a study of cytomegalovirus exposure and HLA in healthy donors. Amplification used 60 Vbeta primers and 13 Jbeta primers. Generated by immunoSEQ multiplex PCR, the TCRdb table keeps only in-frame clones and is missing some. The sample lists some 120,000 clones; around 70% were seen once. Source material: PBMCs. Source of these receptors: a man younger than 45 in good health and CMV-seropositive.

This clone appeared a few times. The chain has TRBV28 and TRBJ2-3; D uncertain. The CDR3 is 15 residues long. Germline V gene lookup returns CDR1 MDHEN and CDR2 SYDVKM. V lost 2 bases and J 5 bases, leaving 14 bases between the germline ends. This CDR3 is CASSLVGDLRDTQYF. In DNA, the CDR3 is TGTGCCAGCAGTTTAGTCGGCGACTTAAGAGATACGCAGTATTTT.

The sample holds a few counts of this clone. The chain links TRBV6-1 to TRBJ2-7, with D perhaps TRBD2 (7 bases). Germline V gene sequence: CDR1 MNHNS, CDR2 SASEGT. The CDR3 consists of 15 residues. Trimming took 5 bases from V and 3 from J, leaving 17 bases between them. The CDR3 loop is CASSPQRGGFYEQYF. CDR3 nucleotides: TGTGCCAGCAGTCCCCAAAGGGGGGGTTTCTACGAGCAGTACTTC.

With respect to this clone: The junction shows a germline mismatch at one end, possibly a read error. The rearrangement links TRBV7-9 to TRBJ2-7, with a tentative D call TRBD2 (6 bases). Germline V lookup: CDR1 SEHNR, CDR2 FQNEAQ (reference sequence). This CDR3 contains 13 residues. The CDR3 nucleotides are TGTTCCAGCAGCTTACTAGCCGGGTACGAGCAGTACTTC. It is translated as CSSSLLAGYEQYF.

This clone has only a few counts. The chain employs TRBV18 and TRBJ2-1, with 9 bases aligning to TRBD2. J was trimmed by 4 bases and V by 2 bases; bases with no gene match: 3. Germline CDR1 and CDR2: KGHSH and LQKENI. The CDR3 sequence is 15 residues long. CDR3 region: CASSPETSGYNEQFF. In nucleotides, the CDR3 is TGTGCCAGCTCACCAGAGACTAGCGGATACAATGAGCAGTTCTTC.

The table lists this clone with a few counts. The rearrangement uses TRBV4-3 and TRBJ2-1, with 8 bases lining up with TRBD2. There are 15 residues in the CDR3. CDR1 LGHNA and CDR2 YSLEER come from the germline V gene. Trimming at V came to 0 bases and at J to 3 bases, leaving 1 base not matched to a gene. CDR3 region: CASSQDSGSYNEQFF. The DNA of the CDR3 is TGCGCCAGCAGCCAAGACAGCGGGAGCTACAATGAGCAGTTCTTC.

The CDR3 sequence: CASSQGSGREVGELFF. CDR3 sequence (DNA): TGCGCCAGCAGCCAAGGTAGCGGGAGGGAAGTCGGGGAGCTGTTTTTT. The chain links TRBV4-1 to TRBJ2-2; TRBD2 matches 11 bases. The CDR3 contains 16 residues. The V segment lost 1 base and the J segment 7 bases; nucleotides outside the gene matches: 5. From germline, CDR1 is MGHRA and CDR2 YSYEKL.

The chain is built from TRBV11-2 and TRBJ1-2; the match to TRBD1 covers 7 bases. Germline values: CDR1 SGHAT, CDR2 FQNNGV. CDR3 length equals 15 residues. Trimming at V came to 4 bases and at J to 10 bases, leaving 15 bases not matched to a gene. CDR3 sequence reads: CASSSGRGREIDYTF. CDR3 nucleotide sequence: TGTGCCAGCAGCTCCGGGAGGGGGCGGGAGATAGACTACACCTTC. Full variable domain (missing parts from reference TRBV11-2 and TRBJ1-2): EAGVAQSPRYKIIEKRQSVAFWCNPISGHATLYWYQQILGQGPKLLIQFQNNGVVDDSQLPKDRFSAERLKGVDSTLKIQPAKLEDSAVYLCASSSGRGREIDYTFGSGTRLTVV.

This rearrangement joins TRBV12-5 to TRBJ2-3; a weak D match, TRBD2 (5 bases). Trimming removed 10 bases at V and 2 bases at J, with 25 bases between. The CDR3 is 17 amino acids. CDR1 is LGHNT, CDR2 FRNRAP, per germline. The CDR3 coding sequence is TGTGCTACTCCGTTAATAGAGGGCATTCTCCCCACAGATACGCAGTATTTT. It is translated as CATPLIEGILPTDTQYF.

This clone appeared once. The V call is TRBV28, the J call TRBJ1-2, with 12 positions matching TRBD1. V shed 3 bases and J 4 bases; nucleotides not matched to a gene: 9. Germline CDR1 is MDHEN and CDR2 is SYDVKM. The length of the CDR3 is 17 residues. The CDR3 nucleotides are TGTGCCAGCAGTTTCTCGGGACAGGGGGCTGGTAGCTATGGCTACACCTTC. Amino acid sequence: CASSFSGQGAGSYGYTF.

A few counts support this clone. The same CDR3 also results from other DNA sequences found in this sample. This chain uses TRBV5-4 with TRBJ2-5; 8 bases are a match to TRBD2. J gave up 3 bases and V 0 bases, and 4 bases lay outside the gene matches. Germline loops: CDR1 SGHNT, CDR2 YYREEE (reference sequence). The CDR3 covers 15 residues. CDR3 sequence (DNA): TGTGCCAGCAGCTTGGGTGGAGCGGGAGAAGAGACCCAGTACTTC. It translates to CASSLGGAGEETQYF. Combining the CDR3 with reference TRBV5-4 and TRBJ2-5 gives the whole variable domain ETGVTQSPTHLIKTRGQQVTLRCSSQSGHNTVSWYQQALGQGPQFIFQYYREEENGRGNFPPRFSGLQFPNYSSELNVNALELDDSALYLCASSLGGAGEETQYFGPGTRLLVL.

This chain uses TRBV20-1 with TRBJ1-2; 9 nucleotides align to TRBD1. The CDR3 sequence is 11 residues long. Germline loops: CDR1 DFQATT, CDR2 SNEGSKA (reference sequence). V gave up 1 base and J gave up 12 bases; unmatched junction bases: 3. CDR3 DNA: TGCAGTGCTAGAGGACAGGGGGGAGACACCTTC. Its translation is CSARGQGGDTF.

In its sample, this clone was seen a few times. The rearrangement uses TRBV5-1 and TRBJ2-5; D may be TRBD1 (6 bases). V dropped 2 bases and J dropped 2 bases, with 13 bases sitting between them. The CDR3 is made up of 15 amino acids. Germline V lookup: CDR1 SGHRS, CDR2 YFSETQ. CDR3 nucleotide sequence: TGCGCCAGCAGCTTTTCGGACAGAAGGCAAGAGACCCAGTACTTC. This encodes CASSFSDRRQETQYF.

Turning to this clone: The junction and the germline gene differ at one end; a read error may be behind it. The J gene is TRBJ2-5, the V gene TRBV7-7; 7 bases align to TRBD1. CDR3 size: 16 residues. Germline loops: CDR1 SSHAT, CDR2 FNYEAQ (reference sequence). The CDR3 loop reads CASSSGQVLSAETQYF. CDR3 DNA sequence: TGTGCTAGCAGCTCCGGACAGGTGCTGTCCGCGGAGACCCAGTACTTC.

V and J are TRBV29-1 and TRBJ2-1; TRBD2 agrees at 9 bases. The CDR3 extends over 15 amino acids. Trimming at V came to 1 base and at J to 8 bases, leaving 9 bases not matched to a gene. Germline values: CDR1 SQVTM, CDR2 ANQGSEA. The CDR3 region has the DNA TGCAGCGTTGAAGGCTATAGCGGGAGAATCGATGAGCAGTTCTTC. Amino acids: CSVEGYSGRIDEQFF.

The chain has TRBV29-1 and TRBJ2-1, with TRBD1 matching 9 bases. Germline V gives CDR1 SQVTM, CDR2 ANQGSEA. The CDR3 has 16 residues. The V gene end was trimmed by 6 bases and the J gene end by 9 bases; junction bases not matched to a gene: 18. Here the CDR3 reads CSVGSTGGARRGEQFF. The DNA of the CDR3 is TGCAGCGTGGGGTCCACAGGGGGCGCAAGGCGTGGTGAGCAGTTCTTC.

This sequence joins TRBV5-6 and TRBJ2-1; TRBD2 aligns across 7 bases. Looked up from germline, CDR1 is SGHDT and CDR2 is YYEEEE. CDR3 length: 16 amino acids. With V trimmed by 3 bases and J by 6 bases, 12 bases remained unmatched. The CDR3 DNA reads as TGTGCCAGCAGCTCTCGGTACGGGAGGATAACCAATGAGCAGTTCTTC. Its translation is CASSSRYGRITNEQFF.

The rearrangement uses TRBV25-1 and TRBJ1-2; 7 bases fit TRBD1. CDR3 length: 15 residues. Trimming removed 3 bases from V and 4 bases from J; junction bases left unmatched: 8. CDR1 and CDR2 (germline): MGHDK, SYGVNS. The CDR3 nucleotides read TGTGCCAGCAGTGACTGGGACAGAAGTATCTATGGCTACACCTTC. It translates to CASSDWDRSIYGYTF.

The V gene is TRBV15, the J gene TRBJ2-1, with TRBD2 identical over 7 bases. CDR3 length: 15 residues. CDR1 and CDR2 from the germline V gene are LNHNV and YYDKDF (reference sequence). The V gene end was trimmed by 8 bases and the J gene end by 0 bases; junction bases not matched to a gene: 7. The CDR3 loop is CATGGEVVSYNEQFF. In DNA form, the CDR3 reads TGTGCCACCGGGGGGGAAGTGGTCTCCTACAATGAGCAGTTCTTC.

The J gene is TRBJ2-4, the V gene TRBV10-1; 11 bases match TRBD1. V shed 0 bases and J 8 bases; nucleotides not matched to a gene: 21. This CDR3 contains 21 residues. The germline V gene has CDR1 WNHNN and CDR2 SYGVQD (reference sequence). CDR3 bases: TGCGCCAGCAGTGAGTCCTGGACAGGGGGCGCCCCTCCTCCTAGGGTAGACATTCAGTACTTC. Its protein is CASSESWTGGAPPPRVDIQYF.

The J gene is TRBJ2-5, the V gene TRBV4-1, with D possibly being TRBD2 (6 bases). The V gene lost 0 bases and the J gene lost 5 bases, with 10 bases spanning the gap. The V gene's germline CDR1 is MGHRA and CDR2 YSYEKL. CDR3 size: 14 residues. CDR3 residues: CASSQEGLRETQYF. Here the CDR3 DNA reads TGCGCCAGCAGCCAAGAGGGACTGCGGGAGACCCAGTACTTC.

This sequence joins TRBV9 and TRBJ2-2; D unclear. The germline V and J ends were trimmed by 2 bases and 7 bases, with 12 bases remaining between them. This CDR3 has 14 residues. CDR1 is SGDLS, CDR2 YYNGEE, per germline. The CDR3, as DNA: TGTGCCAGCAGCGTCCTTACCGAGAGCGGGGAGCTGTTTTTT. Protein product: CASSVLTESGELFF.

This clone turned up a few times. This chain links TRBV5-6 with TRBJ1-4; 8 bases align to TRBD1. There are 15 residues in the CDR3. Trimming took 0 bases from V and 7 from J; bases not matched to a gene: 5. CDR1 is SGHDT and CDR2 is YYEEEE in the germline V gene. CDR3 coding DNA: TGTGCCAGCAGCTTGGCCGACAGGGGTTCTGAAAAACTGTTTTTT. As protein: CASSLADRGSEKLFF.

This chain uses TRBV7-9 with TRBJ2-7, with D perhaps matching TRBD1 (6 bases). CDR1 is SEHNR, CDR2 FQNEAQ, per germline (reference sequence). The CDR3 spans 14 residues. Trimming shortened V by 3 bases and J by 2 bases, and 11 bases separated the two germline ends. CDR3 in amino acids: CASSFGQRPYEQYF. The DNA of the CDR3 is TGTGCCAGCAGCTTCGGACAGCGCCCCTACGAGCAGTACTTC.

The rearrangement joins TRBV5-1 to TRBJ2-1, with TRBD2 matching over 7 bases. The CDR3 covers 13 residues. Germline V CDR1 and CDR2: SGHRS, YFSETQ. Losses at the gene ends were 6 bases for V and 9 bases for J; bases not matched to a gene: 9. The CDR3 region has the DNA TGCGCCAGCAACCAACAGACTAGCACTGAGCAGTTCTTC. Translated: CASNQQTSTEQFF. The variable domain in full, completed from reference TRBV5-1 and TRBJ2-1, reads KAGVTQTPRYLIKTRGQQVTLSCSPISGHRSVSWYQQTPGQGLQFLFEYFSETQRNKGNFPGRFSGRQFSNSRSEMNVSTLELGDSALYLCASNQQTSTEQFFGPGTRLTVL.

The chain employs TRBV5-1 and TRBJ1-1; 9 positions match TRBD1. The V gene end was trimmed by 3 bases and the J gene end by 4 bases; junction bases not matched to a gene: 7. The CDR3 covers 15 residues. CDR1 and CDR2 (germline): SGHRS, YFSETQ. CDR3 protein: CASSSAQGAGTEAFF. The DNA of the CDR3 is TGCGCCAGCAGCTCGGCACAGGGGGCAGGCACTGAAGCTTTCTTT. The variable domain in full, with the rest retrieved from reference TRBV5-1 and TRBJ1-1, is KAGVTQTPRYLIKTRGQQVTLSCSPISGHRSVSWYQQTPGQGLQFLFEYFSETQRNKGNFPGRFSGRQFSNSRSEMNVSTLELGDSALYLCASSSAQGAGTEAFFGQGTRLTVV.

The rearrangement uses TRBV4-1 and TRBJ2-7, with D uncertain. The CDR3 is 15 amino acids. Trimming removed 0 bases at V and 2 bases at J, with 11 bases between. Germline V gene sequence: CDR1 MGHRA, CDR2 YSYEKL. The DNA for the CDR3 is TGCGCCAGCAGCCAAGATCCAGGTAGGACCTACGAGCAGTACTTC. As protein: CASSQDPGRTYEQYF.

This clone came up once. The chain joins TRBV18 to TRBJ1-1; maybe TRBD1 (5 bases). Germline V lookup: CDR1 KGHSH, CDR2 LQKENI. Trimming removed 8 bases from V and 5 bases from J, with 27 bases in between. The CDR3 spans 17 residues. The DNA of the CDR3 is TGTGCCAGCGCCGGCCTCACTTCCGGGCCCGGGGGGACTGAAGCTTTCTTT. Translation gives CASAGLTSGPGGTEAFF.

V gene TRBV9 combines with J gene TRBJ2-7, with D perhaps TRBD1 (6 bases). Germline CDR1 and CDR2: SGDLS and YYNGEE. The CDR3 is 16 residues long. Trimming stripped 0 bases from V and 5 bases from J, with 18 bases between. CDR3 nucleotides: TGTGCCAGCAGCGTAGAGGGGGTGGCGGCCCTCGACGAGCAGTACTTC. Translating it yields CASSVEGVAALDEQYF.

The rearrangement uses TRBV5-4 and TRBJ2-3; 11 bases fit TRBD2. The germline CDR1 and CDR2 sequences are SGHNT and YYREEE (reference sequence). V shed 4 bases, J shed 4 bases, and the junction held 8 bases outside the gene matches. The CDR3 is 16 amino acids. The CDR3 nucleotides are TGTGCCAGCAGCCCGCGCCTAGCGGGAGGATCAGATACGCAGTATTTT. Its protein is CASSPRLAGGSDTQYF.

This CDR3 is CASSQVESGYTF. As DNA, the CDR3 is TGTGCCAGCAGCCAAGTTGAGAGTGGCTACACCTTC. The chain links TRBV4-2 to TRBJ1-2; no definite D call. This CDR3 comprises 12 residues. Germline V CDR1 and CDR2: LGHNA, YNFKEQ. V was clipped by 1 base and J by 7 bases, with 7 bases between them.

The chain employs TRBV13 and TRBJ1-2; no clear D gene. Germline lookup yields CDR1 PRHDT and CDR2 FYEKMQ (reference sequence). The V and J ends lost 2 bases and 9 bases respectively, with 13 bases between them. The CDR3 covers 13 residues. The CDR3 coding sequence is TGTGCCAGCAGCTTAAGAGGCAGCAGTCGCTACACCTTC. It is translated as CASSLRGSSRYTF.